This T cell receptor (beta chain) was captured in a study of T cells after yellow fever vaccination (dated 2019 in TCRdb). Context from the whole study: The SMART-Seq v4 Ultra Low Input RNA kit was used to prepare libraries from fractions with low cell numbers. Bulk TCR alpha and beta repertoires were sequenced longitudinally to track T-cell clones before and after primary and booster YFV17D yellow fever vaccination. The cohort comprised two healthy male donors, one aged 18 to 29 and one aged 30 to 40 years. Bulk PBMC replicates and cell subsets were isolated from blood drawn at multiple timepoints before and after both primary and secondary immunization. Beyond this particular receptor, the publication reports: A small fraction of clonotypes showed up in both the CD4 and CD8 compartments, probably as a result of convergent recombination. Only a couple of donors were included in the study, so the extent to which the findings can be generalized is limited. Because abundant contaminating clonotypes from the bulk population could be contained in FACS-sorted repertoires, computational filtering was required. Most clones expanded after primary vaccination (almost 98% of CD4 and roughly 91% of CD8) were re-detected after the booster, suggesting that broad memory maintenance occurred. Compared with the primary T-cell response, the secondary T-cell response was weaker but faster, peaking on day 5 rather than day 15.

This clonotype was counted at least ten times. No antigen is known for it. Base qualities are not provided; no much larger clone lies one nucleotide away. V is reduced by 5 bases and J by 0 bases, leaving a spacing of 11 bases between them. Taken from cysteine to phenylalanine, the CDR3 has 15 residues. Only the CDR3 part of the read is kept: 45 bases, read in frame from the first base. The CDR1 and CDR2 encoded by the germline V gene are MNHEY and SVGAGI. The treatment or condition label, read with the paper, signifies: live attenuated yellow fever vaccine strain. At every blood-draw timepoint, two biological replicates of bulk PBMCs were collected. PBMCs were isolated from peripheral blood using a standard Ficoll-Paque protocol. TriZol was used to extract RNA from bulk PBMCs, from CD4 and CD8 fractions, and from dextramer-positive and dextramer-negative fractions. Data came from an Illumina NovaSeq 6000. Synthesis of TCR cDNA relied on 5'RACE template switching, a step that introduced a universal primer site along with unique molecular identifiers. cDNA synthesis was primed from both the TCR alpha and TCR beta constant segments. Library amplification used two PCR steps, and the second PCR step added sample barcodes and sequencing adapters. Sequencing of libraries was performed on Illumina HiSeq 2500 (2x100 bp) or NovaSeq (2x150 bp). For the original study's pipeline: MIGEC handled demultiplexing of reads and collapsing into UMI consensus sequences, while MiXCR performed V(D)J alignment. Using edgeR on replicate PBMC samples, clonotypes were called vaccine-responding if FDR was below 0.01 and the log2 fold change was above 5 up to day 15. CD4 or CD8 identity was assigned to each bulk clonotype according to whether the clonotype was present at higher abundance in the sequenced CD4 repertoire or the sequenced CD8 repertoire. The public sequencing data were trimmed at Q25 with fastp and processed into clonotypes with MiXCR by TCRdb, which kept only in-frame beta chains. Rows with one shared CDR3 protein collapse into an entry with the most common genes and DNA. For this entry, the V and J calls and clone size follow TCRdb and not the study's own pipeline. In this sample the table shows approximately 250,000 distinct CDR3 sequences, approximately 3.8% of which occur a single time. Jointly, the top ten make up under 20% of the sample.

The chain couples TRBV6-5 to TRBJ1-3, with the D gene uncertain. The specimen was PBMCs, collected 15 days after the yellow fever booster vaccination. The TCR originated in a young man who received the YFV17D yellow fever vaccine. The DNA sequence is as follows: TGTGCCAGCAGTCCCGTGGCCAGCTCTGGAAACACCATATATTTT. Its protein is CASSPVASSGNTIYF.